A single sample gave rise to the 21 T cell receptor beta chains below, sequenced in a study of graft-versus-host responses after intestinal transplantation. Method: immunoSEQ multiplex PCR; TCRdb's copy keeps in-frame clones and lacks some. The sample yields about 26,000 clones, more than 75% seen once. These TCRs are of unknown antigen specificity. The sample consisted of unstimulated CD4+ T cells sorted from spleen or lymph node cells, taken before intestinal transplant. These receptors were collected from a human donor who received an intestinal transplant.

This chain joins TRBV2 and TRBJ1-2; D gene ambiguous. Germline-derived CDR1 and CDR2 are SNHLY and FYNNEI. V shed 5 bases and J shed 1 base, with 8 bases lying between them. The CDR3 runs to 13 residues. Here the CDR3 DNA reads TGTGCCAGCAGTCTCAAACTTAACTATGGCTACACCTTC. Protein product: CASSLKLNYGYTF.

V usage is TRBV10-3 and J usage is TRBJ2-5; no clear D gene. Trimming took off 2 bases at V and 1 base at J, with 8 bases between the two ends. CDR1 ENHRY and CDR2 SYGVKD come from the germline V gene. The CDR3 is 14 amino acids. CDR3 nucleotides: TGTGCCATCAGTGAGCGGGTAGCCCAAGAGACCCAGTACTTC. Protein: CAISERVAQETQYF.

This chain joins TRBV5-1 and TRBJ1-1, with 8 bases fitting TRBD1. CDR1 is SGHRS and CDR2 is YFSETQ in the germline V gene. There are 16 residues in the CDR3. Trimming at V came to 0 bases and at J to 0 bases, leaving 4 bases not matched to a gene. CDR3 DNA: TGCGCCAGCAGCTTGGAGGCAGGGGGCGTGAACACTGAAGCTTTCTTT. Its protein is CASSLEAGGVNTEAFF. Together with reference TRBV5-1 and TRBJ1-1, the CDR3 gives the full variable domain: KAGVTQTPRYLIKTRGQQVTLSCSPISGHRSVSWYQQTPGQGLQFLFEYFSETQRNKGNFPGRFSGRQFSNSRSEMNVSTLELGDSALYLCASSLEAGGVNTEAFFGQGTRLTVV.

The chain has TRBV9 and TRBJ2-3; no reliable D call. CDR3 length: 13 amino acids. CDR1 and CDR2 from the germline V gene are SGDLS and YYNGEE. Trimming took 4 bases from V and 1 from J, leaving 7 bases between them. The CDR3: CASSLYRTDTQYF. In nucleotides, the CDR3 is TGTGCCAGCAGCTTATACCGCACAGATACGCAGTATTTT.

The rearrangement joins TRBV10-3 to TRBJ2-1, with 7 positions matching TRBD1. J lost 6 bases, V lost 0 bases, and 5 bases had no gene match. In germline, CDR1 is ENHRY, CDR2 SYGVKD. This CDR3 is built from 15 residues. The CDR3 sequence: CAISESGTDVNEQFF. The CDR3 DNA reads TGTGCCATCAGTGAGTCGGGGACAGACGTCAATGAGCAGTTCTTC.

This chain connects TRBV9 to TRBJ2-3; 11 positions agree with TRBD2. The CDR3 covers 16 residues. With V trimmed by 4 bases and J by 2 bases, 6 bases remained unmatched. Germline-derived CDR1 and CDR2 are SGDLS and YYNGEE. The CDR3 spells CASSKPGLADTDTQYF. The DNA for the CDR3 is TGTGCCAGCAGCAAGCCGGGACTAGCGGACACAGATACGCAGTATTTT.

This chain uses TRBV10-2 with TRBJ1-5; D is unclear. The length of the CDR3 is 13 residues. Trimming stripped 7 bases from V and 6 bases from J, with 13 bases between. CDR1 is WSHSY, CDR2 SAAADI, per germline. Written as DNA, the CDR3 is TGCGCCAGCAAAGGATCAGAAACTCAGCCCCAGCATTTT. Translation gives CASKGSETQPQHF.

V and J are TRBV6-5 and TRBJ2-1, with D possibly TRBD1 on 6 matching bases. The germline V and J ends were trimmed by 6 bases and 8 bases, with 17 bases remaining between them. Germline CDR1 is MNHEY and CDR2 is SVGAGI. The CDR3 runs 14 residues. This CDR3 is CASRQGIGVDEQFF. The CDR3 nucleotides are TGTGCCAGCAGACAGGGAATTGGGGTAGATGAGCAGTTCTTC.

The chain couples TRBV10-1 to TRBJ2-2; 8 bases align to TRBD2. The ends lost 5 bases at V and 0 bases at J; junction bases unmatched: 2. Germline CDR1 reads WNHNN; CDR2 reads SYGVQD (reference sequence). The CDR3 totals 15 residues. The CDR3 DNA reads as TGCGCCAGCAGTACTAGCGGAGCGAACACCGGGGAGCTGTTTTTT. It specifies CASSTSGANTGELFF.

This chain uses TRBV23-1 with TRBJ1-4, with TRBD1 as a possible D gene (5 bases). TRBV23-1 carries the ORF label, with uncertain function. Deletions cut 11 bases from V and 3 bases from J, with 22 bases between. CDR3 length: 16 residues. As DNA, the CDR3 is TGCGCCTCCCCGGCCCAGGGCCATGGGGCTAATGAAAAACTGTTTTTT. Translating gives CASPAQGHGANEKLFF.

The rearrangement links TRBV21-1 to TRBJ1-2. TRBV21-1 is an annotated pseudogene. The CDR3 covers 16 residues. In nucleotides, the CDR3 is TGTGCCAGCAGCGCCCGTAACTCGGGGCATAAAGGTGACTACACCTTC. Its translation is CASSARNSGHKGDYTF.

The V and J genes are TRBV2 and TRBJ2-2; unclear D gene. Per the germline V gene, CDR1 is SNHLY and CDR2 is FYNNEI. The CDR3 consists of 13 residues. Between the trimmed V and J ends, which lost 8 bases and 5 bases, there was a span of 12 bases. In DNA, the CDR3 is TGTGCCAGCTTTAGGGCAAGGACCGGGGAGCTGTTTTTT. Translated: CASFRARTGELFF.

This clone was picked up a small number of times. The chain employs TRBV5-4 and TRBJ1-4; tentative D call: TRBD1 (6 bases). Germline V gene sequence: CDR1 SGHNT, CDR2 YYREEE (reference sequence). CDR3 length equals 15 residues. V was pared by 4 bases and J by 6 bases, with 16 bases between. The CDR3 here is CASSPSGTSDEKLFF. The CDR3 DNA reads as TGTGCCAGCAGCCCATCCGGGACAAGCGATGAAAAACTGTTTTTT.

In the case of this clone: Given a much more abundant clone one base away, this may be a read error. The V gene is TRBV11-1, the J gene TRBJ1-2, with 10 nucleotides matching TRBD1. The germline V gene has CDR1 SGHAT and CDR2 FQDESV (reference sequence). With V trimmed by 2 bases and J by 4 bases, 1 base remained unmatched. This CDR3 is built from 14 residues. The CDR3, as DNA: TGTGCCAGCAGCTTAAGGACAGGGGGCTATGGCTACACCTTC. Encoded protein: CASSLRTGGYGYTF. Filled out from reference TRBV11-1 and TRBJ1-2, the complete variable domain reads EAEVAQSPRYKITEKSQAVAFWCDPISGHATLYWYRQILGQGPELLVQFQDESVVDDSQLPKDRFSAERLKGVDSTLKIQPAELGDSAMYLCASSLRTGGYGYTFGSGTRLTVV.

CDR3 protein: CASSHDSYGYTF. The CDR3 DNA is TGCGCCAGCAGCCACGACAGCTATGGCTACACCTTC. The genes are TRBV4-1 and TRBJ1-2; D is possibly TRBD1 (5 bases). From germline, CDR1 is MGHRA and CDR2 YSYEKL. This CDR3 spans 12 amino acids. The germline V and J ends were trimmed by 3 bases and 4 bases, with 6 bases remaining between them.

The chain carries TRBV2 and TRBJ2-5, with 9 positions matching TRBD2. This CDR3 spans 18 amino acids. J was trimmed by 5 bases and V by 0 bases; bases with no gene match: 13. Germline assignment: CDR1 SNHLY and CDR2 FYNNEI. In DNA, the CDR3 is TGTGCCAGCAGTGAAGCGCCCGCCGCCTTAGCGGGAGAGGAGACCCAGTACTTC. Protein: CASSEAPAALAGEETQYF. The full variable domain, its missing parts supplied by reference TRBV2 and TRBJ2-5, is EPEVTQTPSHQVTQMGQEVILRCVPISNHLYFYWYRQILGQKVEFLVSFYNNEISEKSEIFDDQFSVERPDGSNFTLKIRSTKLEDSAMYFCASSEAPAALAGEETQYFGPGTRLLVL.

The chain joins TRBV5-1 to TRBJ2-7, with D possibly called TRBD1 or TRBD2 (6 bases each). Looked up from germline, CDR1 is SGHRS and CDR2 is YFSETQ. The V and J ends lost 2 bases and 0 bases respectively, with 18 bases between them. CDR3 size: 17 residues. CDR3 nucleotides: TGCGCCAGCAGCTTAAGAACCGGGGGCCCCAGCTCCTACGAGCAGTACTTC. Its translation is CASSLRTGGPSSYEQYF.

This rearrangement joins TRBV6-5 to TRBJ1-6; no reliable D call. Trimming stripped 7 bases from V and 10 bases from J, with 14 bases between. This CDR3 has 13 amino acids. The germline gives CDR1 MNHEY, CDR2 SVGAGI. The CDR3 protein is CASNSAFWSPLHF. The CDR3 bases are TGTGCCAGCAACAGCGCCTTTTGGTCACCCCTCCACTTT.

The chain couples TRBV2 to TRBJ2-1, with D tentatively TRBD2 (5 bases). This CDR3 has 15 amino acids. With 2 bases removed from V and 5 bases from J, the gap between germline ends came to 13 bases. Per germline, CDR1 SNHLY and CDR2 FYNNEI. The CDR3 protein is CASSEREWTHNEQFF. The DNA for the CDR3 is TGTGCCAGCAGTGAACGGGAATGGACTCACAATGAGCAGTTCTTC. The full variable domain, rest sourced from reference TRBV2 and TRBJ2-1, is EPEVTQTPSHQVTQMGQEVILRCVPISNHLYFYWYRQILGQKVEFLVSFYNNEISEKSEIFDDQFSVERPDGSNFTLKIRSTKLEDSAMYFCASSEREWTHNEQFFGPGTRLTVL.

Only a few counts were recorded for this clone. The rearrangement joins TRBV18 to TRBJ2-7; no clear D gene. V was trimmed by 3 bases and J by 0 bases, leaving 9 bases between them. CDR1 and CDR2 from the germline V gene are KGHSH and LQKENI. The CDR3 runs to 14 residues. The CDR3 loop reads CASSPSDLSYEQYF. DNA of the CDR3: TGTGCCAGCTCACCGTCCGACCTCTCCTACGAGCAGTACTTC.

This chain joins TRBV19 and TRBJ2-6, with TRBD1 identical over 10 bases. Germline assignment: CDR1 LNHDA and CDR2 SQIVND (reference sequence). The CDR3 loop spans 20 amino acids. V gave up 5 bases and J gave up 0 bases; unmatched junction bases: 13. The CDR3 loop is CASSPRTGGPLISGANVLTF. Here the CDR3 DNA reads TGTGCCAGTAGTCCCCGGACAGGGGGGCCCCTGATCTCTGGGGCCAACGTCCTGACTTTC.